The text below deals with one TCR beta chain. The antigen is unknown. The data stem from a study of cytomegalovirus exposure and HLA in healthy donors. Primers included in the PCR were 60 Vbeta and 13 Jbeta primers. Some clones are missing from TCRdb's copy, which holds only in-frame ones; the method was immunoSEQ multiplex PCR. The sample holds 85,000 to 120,000 clones, roughly 85% seen once. Whole-study findings and limits: The classifier, whose performance was assessed in both the original and validation cohorts, reportedly diagnosed cytomegalovirus status with high specificity and sensitivity. A later analysis reported that several of the most significant clusters appeared to be linked to common viral pathogens, among them Epstein-Barr virus.

V gave up 5 bases and J gave up 8 bases, with 13 bases separating them. Germline assignment: CDR1 SGHAT and CDR2 FQNNGV. The CDR3 sequence is 14 residues long. The specimen was PBMCs. This chain links TRBV11-2 with TRBJ1-6, with unresolved D. This sequence originates from a man between 35 and 55 years old in good health and CMV-seronegative. The CDR3 nucleotides are TGTGCCAGCAGCCTACACCGGGGTTATTCACCCCTCCACTTT. Protein: CASSLHRGYSPLHF. Supplemented by reference TRBV11-2 and TRBJ1-6, the full variable domain reads EAGVAQSPRYKIIEKRQSVAFWCNPISGHATLYWYQQILGQGPKLLIQFQNNGVVDDSQLPKDRFSAERLKGVDSTLKIQPAKLEDSAVYLCASSLHRGYSPLHFGNGTRLTVT.